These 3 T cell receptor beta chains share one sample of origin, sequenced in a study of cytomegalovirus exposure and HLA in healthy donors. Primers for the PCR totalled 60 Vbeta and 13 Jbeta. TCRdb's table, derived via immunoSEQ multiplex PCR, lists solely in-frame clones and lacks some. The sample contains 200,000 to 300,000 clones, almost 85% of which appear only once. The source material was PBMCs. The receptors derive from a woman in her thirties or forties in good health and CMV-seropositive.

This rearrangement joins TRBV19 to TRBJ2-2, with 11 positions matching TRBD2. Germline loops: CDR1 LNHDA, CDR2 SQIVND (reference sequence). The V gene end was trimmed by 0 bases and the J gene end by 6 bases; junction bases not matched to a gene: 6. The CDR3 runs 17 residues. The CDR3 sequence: CASSIDRSSGRSGELFF. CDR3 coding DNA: TGTGCCAGTAGTATAGATCGCTCTAGCGGGAGGTCCGGGGAGCTGTTTTTT.

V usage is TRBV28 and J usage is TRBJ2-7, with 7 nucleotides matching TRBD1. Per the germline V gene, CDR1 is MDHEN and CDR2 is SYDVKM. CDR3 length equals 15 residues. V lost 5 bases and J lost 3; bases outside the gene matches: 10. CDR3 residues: CASSQTGQIYYEQYF. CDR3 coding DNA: TGTGCCAGCAGTCAGACGGGACAGATATACTACGAGCAGTACTTC.

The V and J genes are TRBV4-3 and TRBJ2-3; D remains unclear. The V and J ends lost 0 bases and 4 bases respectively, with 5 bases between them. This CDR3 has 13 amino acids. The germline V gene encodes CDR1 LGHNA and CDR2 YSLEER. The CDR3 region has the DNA TGCGCCAGCAGCCAAGACGGTCCAGATACGCAGTATTTT. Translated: CASSQDGPDTQYF.